Sequencing of this TCR beta chain was carried out in a study of cytomegalovirus exposure and HLA in healthy donors. Study outcomes and limitations: A classifier reportedly called cytomegalovirus status with high sensitivity and specificity.

About this clone itself: The antigen is undetermined.

The assay was immunoSEQ multiplex PCR, and TCRdb's table has in-frame clones only and misses some. The data show over 250,000 clones, with approximately 90% seen just once and over 1% held by the top ten. Input material: PBMCs. The TCR originated in a woman in her twenties or thirties in good health and CMV-seropositive.

CDR3 DNA: TGTGCCTGCGGAACAGGGCCCTACGAGCAGTACTTC. Amino acids: CACGTGPYEQYF. The gene calls are TRBV30 and TRBJ2-7, with D tentatively TRBD1 (6 bases). CDR3 size: 12 residues. V was cut by 6 bases and J by 2 bases, with 11 bases left in between. The germline gives CDR1 GTSNPN, CDR2 SVGIG (reference sequence).